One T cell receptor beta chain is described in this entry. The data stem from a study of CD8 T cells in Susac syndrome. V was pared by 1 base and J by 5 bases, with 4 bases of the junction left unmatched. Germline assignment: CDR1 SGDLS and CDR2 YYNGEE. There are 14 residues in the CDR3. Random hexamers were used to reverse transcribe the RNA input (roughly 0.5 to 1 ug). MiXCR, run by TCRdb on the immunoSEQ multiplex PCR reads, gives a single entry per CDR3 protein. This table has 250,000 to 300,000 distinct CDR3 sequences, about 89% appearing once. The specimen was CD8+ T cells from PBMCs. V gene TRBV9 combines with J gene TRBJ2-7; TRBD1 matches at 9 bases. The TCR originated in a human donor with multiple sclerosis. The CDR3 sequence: CASSVSGTGNEQYF. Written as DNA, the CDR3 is TGTGCCAGCAGCGTATCTGGGACAGGGAACGAGCAGTACTTC. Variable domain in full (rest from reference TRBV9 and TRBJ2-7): DSGVTQTPKHLITATGQRVTLRCSPRSGDLSVYWYQQSLDQGLQFLIQYYNGEERAKGNILERFSAQQFPDLHSELNLSSLELGDSALYFCASSVSGTGNEQYFGPGTRLTVT.